Below are 29 T cell receptor beta chains sequenced from a single sample in a study of blood T cell repertoires in COVID-19. Profiling relied on immunoSEQ multiplex PCR, and the TCRdb table lists in-frame clones only, not all of them. This table has 200,000 to 300,000 clones, more than 75% appearing once. Sequenced material: peripheral blood. These receptors came from a woman in her fifties or sixties with COVID-19, enrolled during active disease.

The rearrangement uses TRBV10-1 and TRBJ1-1, with D possibly TRBD1 on 5 matching bases. Trimming removed 6 bases from V and 1 base from J, with 12 bases in between. Germline values: CDR1 WNHNN, CDR2 SYGVQD (reference sequence). The CDR3 has 14 amino acids. In nucleotides, the CDR3 is TGCGCCAGCAGCTCGGACATAACGAACACTGAAGCTTTCTTT. Its protein product is CASSSDITNTEAFF.

This clone was picked up one time. V usage is TRBV7-7 and J usage is TRBJ2-2, with 7 bases matching TRBD1. V shed 5 bases and J 4 bases; nucleotides not matched to a gene: 4. The CDR3 sequence is 14 residues long. CDR1 SSHAT and CDR2 FNYEAQ come from the germline V gene (reference sequence). CDR3 in DNA: TGTGCCAGCAGCCGACAGGGTGGCACCGGGGAGCTGTTTTTT. It yields the protein CASSRQGGTGELFF.

The V gene is TRBV5-1, the J gene TRBJ2-7, with 14 bases that match TRBD2. The CDR3 covers 17 residues. V lost 0 bases and J lost 2; bases outside the gene matches: 4. Looked up from germline, CDR1 is SGHRS and CDR2 is YFSETQ. The CDR3 DNA reads as TGCGCCAGCAGCTTGGGACTAGCGGGAGGGACCCCCTACGAGCAGTACTTC. Residues: CASSLGLAGGTPYEQYF.

V is TRBV6-6 and J is TRBJ2-5; 8 positions agree with TRBD2. The germline gives CDR1 MNHNY, CDR2 SVGAGI (reference sequence). V lost 7 bases and J lost 4; bases outside the gene matches: 8. The CDR3 is 14 amino acids. The CDR3 loop is CASKRSGNGETQYF. The CDR3, as DNA: TGTGCCAGCAAACGTAGCGGGAATGGAGAGACCCAGTACTTC.

J is TRBJ1-1 and V is TRBV5-6; no definite D call. Trimming removed 4 bases from V and 4 bases from J, with 17 bases in between. Germline CDR1 reads SGHDT; CDR2 reads YYEEEE. The CDR3 spans 15 residues. CDR3 protein: CASSPVGVSATEAFF. CDR3 nucleotides: TGTGCCAGCAGCCCCGTCGGGGTATCGGCCACTGAAGCTTTCTTT. Full variable domain (missing parts from reference TRBV5-6 and TRBJ1-1): DAGVTQSPTHLIKTRGQQVTLRCSPKSGHDTVSWYQQALGQGPQFIFQYYEEEERQRGNFPDRFSGHQFPNYSSELNVNALLLGDSALYLCASSPVGVSATEAFFGQGTRLTVV.

This chain links TRBV20-1 with TRBJ2-7; a possible D gene is TRBD1 (6 bases). Trimming took off 3 bases at V and 4 bases at J, with 16 bases between the two ends. Looked up from germline, CDR1 is DFQATT and CDR2 is SNEGSKA (reference sequence). The CDR3 loop spans 14 amino acids. CDR3 in amino acids: CSASGIGQPYEQYF. DNA of the CDR3: TGCAGTGCTAGTGGGATTGGACAGCCTTACGAGCAGTACTTC.

The chain carries TRBV3-1 (or the pseudogene TRBV3-2) and TRBJ1-2; no clear D. This CDR3 region has 13 residues. In germline, CDR1 is LGHDT, CDR2 YNNKEL (reference sequence). Trimming left V 2 bases short and J 1 base short, with 5 bases between. CDR3 sequence reads: CASSQINNYGYTF. CDR3 sequence (DNA): TGTGCCAGCAGCCAAATCAATAACTATGGCTACACCTTC.

The genes are TRBV6-5 and TRBJ2-5; 8 bases map to TRBD2. Germline V CDR1 and CDR2: MNHEY, SVGAGI. The ends lost 5 bases at V and 9 bases at J; junction bases unmatched: 11. The CDR3 is 14 amino acids. CDR3 amino acids: CASSNREGVGAQYF. As DNA, the CDR3 is TGTGCCAGCAGTAACCGGGAGGGCGTGGGTGCCCAGTACTTC.

The V and J genes are TRBV7-2 and TRBJ1-2; 9 bases fit TRBD1. This CDR3 comprises 15 residues. Germline CDR1 SGHTA, CDR2 FQGNSA. J lost 4 bases, V lost 5 bases, and 8 bases had no gene match. This CDR3 is CASSPTGGSGYGYTF. For the CDR3, the DNA is TGTGCCAGCAGCCCTACAGGGGGCTCAGGCTATGGCTACACCTTC.

This sequence joins TRBV4-3 and TRBJ2-7, with 11 bases matching TRBD2. CDR1 and CDR2 from the germline V gene are LGHNA and YSLEER. The CDR3 has 15 amino acids. V shed 1 base, J shed 3 bases, and the junction held 2 bases outside the gene matches. CDR3: CASSQGLAGIYEQYF. The CDR3, as DNA: TGCGCCAGCAGCCAAGGACTAGCGGGAATCTACGAGCAGTACTTC.

J is TRBJ2-3 and V is TRBV5-1; D not certain. The V gene's germline CDR1 is SGHRS and CDR2 YFSETQ. Trimming cost V 2 bases and J 4 bases, with 17 bases left between them. This CDR3 contains 16 residues. The CDR3 DNA follows: TGCGCCAGCAGCTTTCGTGTGTCCCGGGTATCAGATACGCAGTATTTT. It translates to CASSFRVSRVSDTQYF.

This clone was seen a few times. Other DNA sequences in this sample translate to the same CDR3. This chain links TRBV11-3 with TRBJ2-2; D gene unclear. The CDR3 runs 13 residues. In germline, CDR1 is SGHNT, CDR2 YENEEA. Between the trimmed V and J ends, which lost 5 bases and 4 bases, there was a span of 8 bases. The CDR3 spells CASSLGPTGELFF. In DNA form, the CDR3 reads TGTGCCAGCAGCCTGGGCCCCACCGGGGAGCTGTTTTTT.

CDR3 residues: CASSIEGTAPGGYTF. For the CDR3, the DNA is TGTGCCAGTAGTATAGAGGGGACAGCCCCTGGCGGCTACACCTTC. This chain uses TRBV19 with TRBJ1-2; 7 positions match TRBD1. Germline lookup yields CDR1 LNHDA and CDR2 SQIVND (reference sequence). After removal of 0 bases from V and 8 bases from J, the junction contained 9 bases not matched to a gene. CDR3 length equals 15 residues.

This clone was seen more than once but under ten times. The rearrangement links TRBV12-3 or TRBV12-4 to TRBJ1-2; TRBD1 aligns across 7 bases. CDR3 size: 13 residues. J lost 6 bases, V lost 7 bases, and 8 bases had no gene match. As DNA, the CDR3 is TGTGCCAGCACTTCCTTAGGGGGCAATGGCTACACCTTC. Residues: CASTSLGGNGYTF.

The genes are TRBV27 and TRBJ2-2; possibly TRBD2 for D (6 bases). The V and J ends lost 5 bases and 7 bases respectively, with 17 bases between them. This CDR3 is built from 15 residues. Germline V gene lookup returns CDR1 MNHEY and CDR2 SMNVEV (reference sequence). Written as DNA, the CDR3 is TGTGCCAGCAGTCCGACACTCTGGGGGGTCGGGGAGCTGTTTTTT. This translates into CASSPTLWGVGELFF.

This rearrangement joins TRBV7-2 to TRBJ2-5; TRBD2 matches 7 bases. The CDR3 is made up of 13 amino acids. The V segment lost 3 bases and the J segment 5 bases; nucleotides outside the gene matches: 3. The V gene's germline CDR1 is SGHTA and CDR2 FQGNSA. CDR3 nucleotides: TGTGCCAGCAGCTTTGCCGGGAGGGAGACCCAGTACTTC. Protein product: CASSFAGRETQYF.

J is TRBJ2-3 and V is TRBV7-8, with a possible D match to TRBD1 (6 bases). Germline values: CDR1 SGHVS, CDR2 FQNEAQ. The germline V and J ends were trimmed by 4 bases and 7 bases, with 9 bases remaining between them. CDR3 size: 12 residues. CDR3 protein: CASSWTVHTQYF. Here the CDR3 DNA reads TGTGCCAGCAGCTGGACAGTCCATACGCAGTATTTT.

The gene calls are TRBV28 and TRBJ1-2; 7 bases line up with TRBD1. The CDR3 covers 15 residues. V shed 6 bases, J shed 4 bases, and the junction held 11 bases outside the gene matches. CDR1 and CDR2 from the germline V gene are MDHEN and SYDVKM. The CDR3 nucleotides read TGTGCCAGCAGGCCCCAGGGGGAAGTTCTCTATGGCTACACCTTC. Translation gives CASRPQGEVLYGYTF.

The chain couples TRBV24-1 to TRBJ1-2, with a possible D match to TRBD1 (6 bases). The CDR3 consists of 15 residues. Looked up from germline, CDR1 is KGHDR and CDR2 is SFDVKD. Trimming took 4 bases from V and 6 from J, leaving 17 bases between them. The CDR3: CATSDRGRVGDGYTF. The CDR3, as DNA: TGTGCCACCAGTGACAGGGGCCGCGTTGGGGATGGCTACACCTTC.

This clone was observed a single time. This chain uses TRBV28 with TRBJ1-3, with 7 bases identical to TRBD1. The ends lost 3 bases at V and 0 bases at J; junction bases unmatched: 5. This CDR3 has 16 residues. Per germline, CDR1 MDHEN and CDR2 SYDVKM. CDR3 sequence (DNA): TGTGCCAGCAGTTTGGTGGCAGGGGGCTCTGGAAACACCATATATTTT. This translates into CASSLVAGGSGNTIYF.

The chain employs TRBV6-5 and TRBJ2-1; D perhaps matches TRBD2 (6 bases). The V gene's germline CDR1 is MNHEY and CDR2 SVGAGI. V lost 7 bases, J lost 3 bases, and 16 bases lay in between. This CDR3 is built from 15 residues. CDR3 protein: CASKRVPSDYNEQFF. The CDR3 DNA reads as TGTGCCAGCAAAAGGGTCCCTAGCGACTACAATGAGCAGTTCTTC.

This clone has only a few counts. The rearrangement uses TRBV27 and TRBJ2-7; either TRBD1 or TRBD2 may fit D (9 bases each). V gave up 6 bases and J gave up 5 bases, with 23 bases separating them. The CDR3 totals 16 residues. CDR1 and CDR2 (germline): MNHEY, SMNVEV (reference sequence). In DNA form, the CDR3 reads TGTGCCAGCAGCAGGGACAGGGTCCTAGCGGGGAACGAGCAGTACTTC. This translates into CASSRDRVLAGNEQYF.

This chain links TRBV7-3 with TRBJ2-5, with D uncertain. The CDR3 contains 15 residues. The germline gives CDR1 SGHTA, CDR2 FQGTGA. V lost 1 base, J lost 4 bases, and 13 bases lay in between. The CDR3 DNA reads as TGTGCCAGCAGCTTAAAGTATCCCGGTAGAGAGACCCAGTACTTC. Protein sequence: CASSLKYPGRETQYF.

This clone has just one count. V gene TRBV7-9 combines with J gene TRBJ1-5; D is unclear. CDR1 and CDR2 from the germline V gene are SEHNR and FQNEAQ (reference sequence). The CDR3 spans 15 residues. Trimming shortened V by 1 base and J by 0 bases, and 7 bases separated the two germline ends. The CDR3 nucleotides are TGTGCCAGCAGCTTAGGAGGAGATAGCAATCAGCCCCAGCATTTT. This gives the protein CASSLGGDSNQPQHF.

This rearrangement joins TRBV19 to TRBJ1-4, with TRBD1 matching 7 bases. Germline V gene lookup returns CDR1 LNHDA and CDR2 SQIVND (reference sequence). The CDR3 consists of 17 residues. The V segment lost 3 bases and the J segment 7 bases; nucleotides outside the gene matches: 14. The CDR3, as DNA: TGTGCCAGTAGTATTCGGCAGGGGGTACGCAACGGTGAAAAACTGTTTTTT. Translating gives CASSIRQGVRNGEKLFF.

The V call is TRBV5-1, the J call TRBJ2-1, with TRBD1 identical over 9 bases. The CDR3 runs to 15 residues. CDR1 and CDR2 (germline): SGHRS, YFSETQ. Trimming at V came to 5 bases and at J to 4 bases, leaving 7 bases not matched to a gene. CDR3 bases: TGCGCCAGCAGGGAAACAGGGGGCGGGTACAATGAGCAGTTCTTC. This sequence encodes CASRETGGGYNEQFF. Filled out from reference TRBV5-1 and TRBJ2-1, the complete variable domain reads KAGVTQTPRYLIKTRGQQVTLSCSPISGHRSVSWYQQTPGQGLQFLFEYFSETQRNKGNFPGRFSGRQFSNSRSEMNVSTLELGDSALYLCASRETGGGYNEQFFGPGTRLTVL.

The J gene is TRBJ2-1, the V gene TRBV7-6; D may be TRBD1 (5 bases). Trimming pared 5 bases from V and 4 bases from J, leaving 12 bases between. CDR3 length: 14 residues. Germline loops: CDR1 SGHVS, CDR2 FNYEAQ. The CDR3 region is CASSPRGSYNEQFF. DNA of the CDR3: TGTGCCAGCAGCCCTAGGGGATCTTACAATGAGCAGTTCTTC.

The chain employs TRBV28 and TRBJ1-1; the match to TRBD1 covers 7 bases. Germline CDR1 and CDR2: MDHEN and SYDVKM. The V segment lost 6 bases and the J segment 2 bases; nucleotides outside the gene matches: 9. CDR3 length: 15 residues. The CDR3 loop is CASRPSHRGNTEAFF. In nucleotides, the CDR3 is TGTGCCAGCAGGCCAAGCCACAGGGGAAACACTGAAGCTTTCTTT.

Note on this clone: Other DNA sequences in the sample encode the same CDR3. The gene calls are TRBV5-1 and TRBJ2-3, with D possibly TRBD1 on 5 matching bases. CDR1 is SGHRS and CDR2 is YFSETQ in the germline V gene. V lost 0 bases and J 1 base, leaving 9 bases between the germline ends. The CDR3 contains 15 residues. The CDR3 loop is CASSLGLGGTDTQYF. The CDR3 region has the DNA TGCGCCAGCAGCTTGGGCTTAGGGGGCACAGATACGCAGTATTTT. Using reference TRBV5-1 and TRBJ2-3 for the parts outside the CDR3, the full variable domain is KAGVTQTPRYLIKTRGQQVTLSCSPISGHRSVSWYQQTPGQGLQFLFEYFSETQRNKGNFPGRFSGRQFSNSRSEMNVSTLELGDSALYLCASSLGLGGTDTQYFGPGTRLTVL.